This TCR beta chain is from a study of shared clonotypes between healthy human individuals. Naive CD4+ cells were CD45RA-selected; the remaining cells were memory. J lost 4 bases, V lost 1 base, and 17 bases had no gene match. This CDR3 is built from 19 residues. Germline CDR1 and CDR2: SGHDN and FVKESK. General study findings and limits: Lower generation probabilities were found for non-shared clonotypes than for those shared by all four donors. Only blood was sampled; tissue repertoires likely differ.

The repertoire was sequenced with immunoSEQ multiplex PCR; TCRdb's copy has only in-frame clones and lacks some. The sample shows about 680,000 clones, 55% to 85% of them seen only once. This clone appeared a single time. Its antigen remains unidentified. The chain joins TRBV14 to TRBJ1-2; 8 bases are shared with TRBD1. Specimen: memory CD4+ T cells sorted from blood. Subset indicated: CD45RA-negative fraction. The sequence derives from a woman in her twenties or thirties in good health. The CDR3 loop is CASSQVGQGAFPGTYGYTF. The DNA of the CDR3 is TGTGCCAGCAGCCAAGTTGGGCAGGGGGCCTTCCCGGGAACCTATGGCTACACCTTC. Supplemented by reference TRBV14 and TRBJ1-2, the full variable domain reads EAGVTQFPSHSVIEKGQTVTLRCDPISGHDNLYWYRRVMGKEIKFLLHFVKESKQDESGMPNNRFLAERTGGTYSTLKVQPAELEDSGVYFCASSQVGQGAFPGTYGYTFGSGTRLTVV.